Below, one TCR beta chain is given with its context. Its antigen remains unidentified. This sample was included in a study of cytomegalovirus exposure and HLA in healthy donors. The PCR was carried out with 60 Vbeta primers and 13 Jbeta primers. Libraries were prepared by immunoSEQ multiplex PCR; TCRdb keeps only in-frame clonotypes and omits some of them. The table records 150,000 to 200,000 clones, around 78% of them present only once. Study-wide findings and caveats: Associated with cytomegalovirus, according to the listing, were 150 to 200 TCR beta chains. A highly shared variant cluster was judged a likely technical artifact.

Germline CDR1 LGHNT, CDR2 FRNRAP. The CDR3 sequence is 14 residues long. The V gene end was trimmed by 7 bases and the J gene end by 4 bases; junction bases not matched to a gene: 8. The rearrangement joins TRBV12-5 to TRBJ1-2; TRBD1 matches 8 bases. The clonotype originates from a woman in her 30s in good health and CMV-seropositive. The specimen sequenced was PBMCs. This CDR3 is CASALGQGVYGYTF. DNA of the CDR3: TGTGCTAGTGCCCTTGGACAGGGCGTCTATGGCTACACCTTC.